This TCR beta chain stems from a study of technical replicates of blood from a handful of donors. TCRdb keeps only in-frame clones here, not all; method: immunoSEQ multiplex PCR. This table has just under 85,000 clones, around 90% appearing once. CDR1 is MNHEY, CDR2 SVGAGI, per germline. V lost 2 bases to trimming and J lost 0 bases, with 8 bases between them. The CDR3 covers 15 residues. The sample comprised T cells isolated from PBMCs. J is TRBJ1-5 and V is TRBV6-5, with a possible D match to TRBD1 (5 bases). The sequence derives from a human donor in good health. CDR3: CASSYSRDSNQPQHF. In nucleotides, the CDR3 is TGTGCCAGCAGTTACAGCAGGGATAGCAATCAGCCCCAGCATTTT.